Listed here are 20 T cell receptor beta chains from one sample, sequenced in a study of T cell responses to AZD1222 COVID-19 vaccine. Sequencing was performed with immunoSEQ multiplex PCR; in TCRdb, only in-frame clones are kept and a portion is missing. The sample records fewer than 120,000 clones, over 85% being singletons. The specimen comprised peripheral blood, sampled 28 days after the second AZD1222 dose. These receptors were obtained from an adult who received the AZD1222 COVID-19 vaccine.

The V and J genes are TRBV6-1 and TRBJ1-5; no clear D. V was cut by 4 bases and J by 3 bases, with 16 bases left in between. Germline values: CDR1 MNHNS, CDR2 SASEGT. This CDR3 spans 16 amino acids. CDR3 in DNA: TGTGCCAGCAGTGCGCGAGGCGTAGGGAACAATCAGCCCCAGCATTTT. Its protein is CASSARGVGNNQPQHF.

This clone has a single count. The chain combines TRBV19 with TRBJ1-5; D gene uncertain. The V end lost 7 bases, the J end lost 0 bases, and 10 bases lay between the germline ends. Germline-derived CDR1 and CDR2 are LNHDA and SQIVND (reference sequence). The CDR3 contains 14 residues. DNA for the CDR3: TGTGCCAGTACCGGGGATTATAGCAATCAGCCCCAGCATTTT. Residues: CASTGDYSNQPQHF.

The chain has TRBV2 and TRBJ1-5; TRBD1 matches 11 bases. The CDR3 is 15 residues long. Germline V gene lookup returns CDR1 SNHLY and CDR2 FYNNEI. After removal of 8 bases from V and 7 bases from J, the junction contained 10 bases not matched to a gene. This CDR3 is CASGRTGGPNQPQHF. The CDR3 bases are TGTGCCAGCGGCCGGACAGGGGGCCCTAACCAGCCCCAGCATTTT.

The chain couples TRBV19 to TRBJ1-5, with 8 bases aligning to TRBD1. Germline trimming cut 5 bases from V and 2 bases from J; bases unmatched to any gene: 2. Germline values: CDR1 LNHDA, CDR2 SQIVND (reference sequence). The CDR3 totals 14 residues. Here the CDR3 reads CASSPTGGNQPQHF. The CDR3 coding sequence is TGTGCCAGTAGTCCGACAGGGGGCAATCAGCCCCAGCATTTT.

The rearrangement links TRBV4-1 to TRBJ2-1, with a tentative D call TRBD2 (5 bases). Per the germline V gene, CDR1 is MGHRA and CDR2 is YSYEKL. Trimming removed 2 bases at V and 10 bases at J, with 15 bases between. The CDR3 totals 14 residues. The CDR3 protein is CASSQYGISLEQFF. The CDR3 DNA follows: TGCGCCAGCAGCCAATACGGGATCTCTTTAGAGCAGTTCTTC.

The chain uses TRBV7-9 and TRBJ2-2; D perhaps matches TRBD1 (6 bases). The CDR3 contains 13 residues. Germline lookup yields CDR1 SEHNR and CDR2 FQNEAQ (reference sequence). The ends were cut back, 6 bases at V and 5 bases at J, with 10 bases in the middle. As DNA, the CDR3 is TGTGCCAGCAGACAGGGAAGGACCGGGGAGCTGTTTTTT. Translation gives CASRQGRTGELFF.

The J gene is TRBJ1-2, the V gene TRBV27; 8 nucleotides match TRBD1. V was clipped by 6 bases and J by 6 bases; unmatched bases: 15. Germline V gene sequence: CDR1 MNHEY, CDR2 SMNVEV (reference sequence). The CDR3 is 16 amino acids. CDR3: CASSPITWTGRNGYTF. The CDR3 coding sequence is TGTGCCAGCAGCCCAATAACCTGGACAGGGAGGAATGGCTACACCTTC.

The V call is TRBV25-1, the J call TRBJ2-5, with 10 nucleotides matching TRBD1. Germline V gene lookup returns CDR1 MGHDK and CDR2 SYGVNS. V lost 1 base to trimming and J lost 2 bases; unmatched junction nucleotides: 4. This CDR3 is 16 amino acids long. Written as DNA, the CDR3 is TGTGCCAGCAGTGAATCAGGGACAGGGGTTCAAGAGACCCAGTACTTC. As protein: CASSESGTGVQETQYF.

V gene TRBV5-4 combines with J gene TRBJ1-6; a possible D gene is TRBD1 (5 bases). Germline CDR1 is SGHNT and CDR2 is YYREEE (reference sequence). There are 15 residues in the CDR3. Trimming took 4 bases from V and 5 from J, leaving 13 bases between them. The CDR3 protein is CASSSFQGDNSPLHF. CDR3 DNA: TGTGCCAGCAGCAGTTTCCAGGGAGATAATTCACCCCTCCACTTT. Variable domain in full (rest from reference TRBV5-4 and TRBJ1-6): ETGVTQSPTHLIKTRGQQVTLRCSSQSGHNTVSWYQQALGQGPQFIFQYYREEENGRGNFPPRFSGLQFPNYSSELNVNALELDDSALYLCASSSFQGDNSPLHFGNGTRLTVT.

This sequence joins TRBV7-9 and TRBJ2-2, with 11 positions matching TRBD2. This CDR3 has 19 residues. CDR1 and CDR2 from the germline V gene are SEHNR and FQNEAQ (reference sequence). V shed 4 bases and J 3 bases; nucleotides not matched to a gene: 13. CDR3 bases: TGTGCCAGCAGCTCCACCACTATAGCGGGAGGGCCGCACACCGGGGAGCTGTTTTTT. Encoded protein: CASSSTTIAGGPHTGELFF. The whole variable domain, filled in from reference TRBV7-9 and TRBJ2-2, reads DTGVSQNPRHKITKRGQNVTFRCDPISEHNRLYWYRQTLGQGPEFLTYFQNEAQLEKSRLLSDRFSAERPKGSFSTLEIQRTEQGDSAMYLCASSSTTIAGGPHTGELFFGEGSRLTVL.

The rearrangement links TRBV18 to TRBJ1-5, with D possibly being TRBD1 (6 bases). Germline V lookup: CDR1 KGHSH, CDR2 LQKENI. This CDR3 spans 15 amino acids. Trimming removed 5 bases at V and 1 base at J, with 12 bases between. CDR3 sequence reads: CASSITGTSNQPQHF. For the CDR3, the DNA is TGTGCCAGCTCAATAACAGGGACCAGCAATCAGCCCCAGCATTTT. The full variable domain, rest sourced from reference TRBV18 and TRBJ1-5, is NAGVMQNPRHLVRRRGQEARLRCSPMKGHSHVYWYRQLPEEGLKFMVYLQKENIIDESGMPKERFSAEFPKEGPSILRIQQVVRGDSAAYFCASSITGTSNQPQHFGDGTRLSIL.

Here the CDR3 DNA reads TGTGCCAGCAGCCGACAGGGGGCAGCGGAGACCCAGTACTTC. Its translation is CASSRQGAAETQYF. The chain combines TRBV5-4 with TRBJ2-5, with TRBD1 matching over 10 bases. This CDR3 contains 14 residues. Germline V lookup: CDR1 SGHNT, CDR2 YYREEE (reference sequence). With 4 bases clipped from V and 5 bases from J, the junction kept 5 bases outside the gene matches.

The chain uses TRBV5-1 and TRBJ1-1; D ambiguous. This CDR3 is built from 14 residues. V was cut by 0 bases and J by 3 bases, with 9 bases left in between. Germline CDR1 SGHRS, CDR2 YFSETQ. The CDR3 nucleotides read TGCGCCAGCAGCTTGGACTGGCAGGACACTGAAGCTTTCTTT. This codes for CASSLDWQDTEAFF.

This chain links TRBV6-5 with TRBJ1-2; D is possibly TRBD1 (5 bases). V lost 8 bases, J lost 6 bases, and 16 bases lay in between. This CDR3 comprises 13 residues. Germline CDR1 is MNHEY and CDR2 is SVGAGI. CDR3 residues: CASRINRHNGYTF. The CDR3 DNA reads TGTGCCAGCCGAATCAACAGGCATAATGGCTACACCTTC.

The J gene is TRBJ1-4, the V gene TRBV5-1; 8 nucleotides match TRBD1. The CDR3 is 15 residues long. J was trimmed by 7 bases and V by 4 bases; bases with no gene match: 9. Germline V gene data show CDR1 as SGHRS and CDR2 as YFSETQ. This CDR3 reads CASSVRTGLREKLFF. As DNA, the CDR3 is TGCGCCAGCAGCGTGAGGACAGGGTTACGTGAAAAACTGTTTTTT.

The V call is TRBV6-2 or TRBV6-3, the J call TRBJ2-2, with D tentatively TRBD2 (6 bases). The germline V and J ends were trimmed by 4 bases and 2 bases, with 11 bases remaining between them. Per germline, CDR1 MNHEY and CDR2 SVGEGT. CDR3 size: 15 residues. CDR3 residues: CASSWAGRNTGELFF. CDR3 DNA sequence: TGTGCCAGCAGTTGGGCGGGGCGAAACACCGGGGAGCTGTTTTTT.

The rearrangement joins TRBV5-1 to TRBJ1-5; the D gene is possibly TRBD1 (6 bases). The V gene's germline CDR1 is SGHRS and CDR2 YFSETQ. Trimming left V 3 bases short and J 4 bases short, with 14 bases between. The CDR3 loop spans 15 amino acids. DNA of the CDR3: TGCGCCAGCAGCTGGGGGCAGGGCAGGAATCAGCCCCAGCATTTT. It yields the protein CASSWGQGRNQPQHF.

The chain links TRBV11-3 to TRBJ2-1, with D unresolved. The V end was cut by 7 bases, the J end by 5 bases, with 18 bases between. Germline V gene sequence: CDR1 SGHNT, CDR2 YENEEA. CDR3 length: 15 residues. Written as DNA, the CDR3 is TGTGCCAGCACACGAAAGGCCTCAGCCCACAATGAGCAGTTCTTC. Translating gives CASTRKASAHNEQFF.

V is TRBV18 and J is TRBJ1-1, with D tentatively TRBD1 (6 bases). The CDR3 is 15 amino acids. Germline CDR1 KGHSH, CDR2 LQKENI. The V end lost 3 bases, the J end lost 4 bases, and 15 bases lay between the germline ends. The CDR3 DNA is TGTGCCAGCTCACCGGACTCAGGGGCGCTCACTGAAGCTTTCTTT. Amino acids: CASSPDSGALTEAFF.

The chain has TRBV12-3 or TRBV12-4 and TRBJ1-1; no firm D call. V lost 4 bases to trimming and J lost 6 bases, with 9 bases between them. The CDR3 covers 12 residues. CDR3 DNA sequence: TGTGCCAGCAGTTACGGGAGATCTGAAGCTTTCTTT. The encoded protein is CASSYGRSEAFF.